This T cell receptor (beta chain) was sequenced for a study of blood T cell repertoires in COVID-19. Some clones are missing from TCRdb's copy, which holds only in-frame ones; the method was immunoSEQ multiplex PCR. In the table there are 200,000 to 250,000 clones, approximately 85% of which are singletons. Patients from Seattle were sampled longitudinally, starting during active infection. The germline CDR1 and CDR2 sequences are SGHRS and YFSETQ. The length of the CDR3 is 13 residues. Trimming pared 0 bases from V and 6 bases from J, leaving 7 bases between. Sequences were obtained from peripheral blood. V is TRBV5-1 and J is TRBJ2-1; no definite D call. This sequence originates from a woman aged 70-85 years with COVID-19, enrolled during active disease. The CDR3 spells CASSLGASNEQFF. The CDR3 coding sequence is TGCGCCAGCAGCTTGGGAGCCTCCAATGAGCAGTTCTTC.